The rows below give T cell receptor beta chains drawn from one sample of a study of HIV-infected patients and healthy controls. Using its own MiXCR run on the 5' RACE reads, TCRdb lists one record per CDR3 protein. Of about 7,600 distinct CDR3 sequences detected, less than 12% appear once; the ten largest clones hold 20% to 25%. Source: blood, taken before antiretroviral therapy. These receptors were taken from an adult with HIV infection. Each CDR3 is given with its conserved first and last residue. A D gene is named only where the DNA matches it firmly. A clone size is listed for some rows: how often the clone was seen (once, few, many), or a class if it is expanded.

clone size	V gene	D gene	J gene	CDR3 DNA	CDR3 protein
medium-sized	TRBV5-1	NA	TRBJ1-1	TGCGCCAGCAGCTCGGGGGTCTTGGGCACTGAAGCTTTCTTT	CASSSGVLGTEAFF
many	TRBV6-2/TRBV6-3	TRBD2	TRBJ2-3	TGTGCCACGGCGGGACTAGCGGGAGTTATCACCCACACAGATACGCAGTATTTT	CATAGLAGVITHTDTQYF
few	TRBV10-1	NA	TRBJ2-5	TGCGCCAGCAGTGAAAGGATTTATGGGACCCAGTACTTC	CASSERIYGTQYF
many	TRBV7-9	NA	TRBJ2-7	TGTGCCAGCAGTTACAGTAAGAGCGAGCAGTACTTC	CASSYSKSEQYF
many	TRBV6-6	TRBD2	TRBJ2-2	TGTGCCAGCGGAGGGGGTCTAGCGGGAGGACCCGGAACCGGGGAGCTGTTTTTT	CASGGGLAGGPGTGELFF
many	TRBV13	TRBD1	TRBJ2-3	TGTGCCAGCAGCTTAGGCCTGGGGGACAGGTTCACAGATACGCAGTATTTT	CASSLGLGDRFTDTQYF
many	TRBV5-1	NA	TRBJ1-1	TGCGCCAGCAGCTTGGAAGGGGGGTGGAACACTGAAGCTTTCTTT	CASSLEGGWNTEAFF
many	TRBV5-8	NA	TRBJ2-7	TGTGCCAGCAGCCGCTCTAGCGAGCAGTACTTC	CASSRSSEQYF
NA	TRBV27	NA	TRBJ1-1	TGTGCCAGCGGGGACGGTATGAACACTGAAGCTTTCTTT	CASGDGMNTEAFF
NA	TRBV10-3	NA	TRBJ2-1	TGTGCCATCAGGGGGGGGGACAGATACAATGAGCAGTTCTTC	CAIRGGDRYNEQFF
many	TRBV28	NA	TRBJ2-7	TGTGCCAGCAGTTTCCGGGGTATCTACGTCTCCTACGAGCAGTACTTC	CASSFRGIYVSYEQYF
many	TRBV2	TRBD1	TRBJ1-1	TGTGCCAGCACCCGGACAGGAATGAACACTGAAGCTTTCTTT	CASTRTGMNTEAFF
NA	TRBV19	NA	TRBJ1-5	TGTGCCAGTAGCCATGGGGGATTTCAAACGGAGCCCCAGCATTTT	CASSHGGFQTEPQHF
medium-sized	TRBV27	TRBD2	TRBJ2-3	TGTGCCAGCAGGCCCGGGACTAGCCCATACACAGATACGCAGTATTTT	CASRPGTSPYTDTQYF
many	TRBV24-1	NA	TRBJ1-1	TGTGCCACCAGTGATCCGGGGCACAGGGAAGCTTTCTTT	CATSDPGHREAFF
few	TRBV20-1	NA	TRBJ1-1	TGCAGTGCTAGTGAGGCTTCGAGGGTGAACACTGAAGCTTTCTTT	CSASEASRVNTEAFF
many	TRBV27	TRBD1	TRBJ1-1	TGTGCCAGCGGCCGGGACAGATCCTACACTGAAGCTTTCTTT	CASGRDRSYTEAFF
NA	TRBV4-1	TRBD2	TRBJ2-1	TGCGCCAGCTCTCGCGGGAGTGGATACAATGAGCAGTTCTTC	CASSRGSGYNEQFF
many	TRBV20-1	NA	TRBJ1-1	TGCAGTGCTCTCCTTGGTAGGAGCACTGAAGCTTTCTTT	CSALLGRSTEAFF
many	TRBV29-1	TRBD2	TRBJ2-7	TGCAGCGTTGCCCCTAGCGGGAGGGCCGTGACCTACGAGCAGTACTTC	CSVAPSGRAVTYEQYF
many	TRBV27	NA	TRBJ2-7	TGTGCCAGCAGTTTATCCCGGGGGCTGGGGTACGAGCAGTACTTC	CASSLSRGLGYEQYF
many	TRBV15	NA	TRBJ2-6	TGTGCCACCAGCAGAGTTACGGCTGGGGCCAACGTCCTGACTTTC	CATSRVTAGANVLTF
medium-sized	TRBV5-4	TRBD2	TRBJ2-1	TGTGCCAGCAGCACCTCTAGCGGGGGGCCAACAATTGAGCAGTTCTTC	CASSTSSGGPTIEQFF
many	TRBV7-2	TRBD1	TRBJ2-5	TGTGCCAGCAGCGTCGGACAGGGGATGGAGACCCAGTACTTC	CASSVGQGMETQYF
many	TRBV6-5	NA	TRBJ1-5	TGTGCCAGCAGCACCCGAGGACCAGGGGCTCAGCCCCAGCATTTT	CASSTRGPGAQPQHF
many	TRBV7-9	NA	TRBJ1-1	TGTGCCAGCAGCTTAGTTGGGGGGGACACTGAAGCTTTCTTT	CASSLVGGDTEAFF
many	TRBV5-5	TRBD2	TRBJ2-1	TGTGCCAGCAGCTTGGGAAGCGGACTAGCGGGAGGGTTGTACAATGAGCAGTTCTTC	CASSLGSGLAGGLYNEQFF
many	TRBV4-3	NA	TRBJ1-5	TGCGCCAGCAGCCAAGATCGCGGATATCAGCCCCAGCATTTT	CASSQDRGYQPQHF
many	TRBV4-1	NA	TRBJ1-1	TGCGCCAGCAGCCCGGGGGGGCGCGCTGAAGCTTTCTTT	CASSPGGRAEAFF
few	TRBV6-5	NA	TRBJ1-1	TGTGCCAGCAGTTACGCACTACGGGGTGGGAACACTGAAGCTTTCTTT	CASSYALRGGNTEAFF
many	TRBV20-1	NA	TRBJ2-5	TGCAGTGCTAGAGATGAGGTGACTAGCCAAGAGACCCAGTACTTC	CSARDEVTSQETQYF
many	TRBV7-2	NA	TRBJ2-7	TGTGCCAGCAGCTTAGTGGGACACCGACTCACATACTACGAGCAGTACTTC	CASSLVGHRLTYYEQYF
medium-sized	TRBV7-2	TRBD2	TRBJ2-7	TGTGCCAGCAGCTCCCAAGTCAGCGGGGGGTTCCACGAGCAGTACTTC	CASSSQVSGGFHEQYF
many	TRBV2	NA	TRBJ1-2	TGTGCCAGCTCCCGCAGCGTCTATGGCTACACCTTC	CASSRSVYGYTF
many	TRBV6-4	NA	TRBJ2-2	TGTGCCAGCAGTGACCATACCCCCAACACCGGGGAGCTGTTTTTT	CASSDHTPNTGELFF
few	TRBV2	NA	TRBJ1-5	TGTGCCAGCAGGCGAGACATGAATCAGCCCCAGCATTTT	CASRRDMNQPQHF
many	TRBV7-2	TRBD1	TRBJ1-3	TGTGCCAGCAGCAAAGGGGGCAATAGGGGCTCTGGAAACACCATATATTTT	CASSKGGNRGSGNTIYF
large	TRBV7-2	NA	TRBJ2-1	TGTGCCAGCAGCTTACAAGGGGAGCCCTACAATGAGCAGTTCTTC	CASSLQGEPYNEQFF
many	TRBV29-1	TRBD1	TRBJ2-2	TGCAGCGTTGCATCCGGGGCAGGGGGTCCCGGGGAGCTGTTTTTT	CSVASGAGGPGELFF
many	TRBV5-1	NA	TRBJ2-7	TGCGCCAGCAGCCCTGGGTCGGTCGGACGGAGGGTGTACGCGGAGCAGTACTTC	CASSPGSVGRRVYAEQYF